This T cell receptor (beta chain) originates from a study of T-cell reconstitution after alpha-beta-depleted transplantation in children. CDR1 is MNHNS and CDR2 is SASEGT in the germline V gene. The CDR3 contains 14 residues. With V trimmed by 6 bases and J by 7 bases, 11 bases remained unmatched. This sample's TCRbeta library carried unique molecular identifier barcodes. TCRdb used MiXCR to reprocess the PCR reads, holding one entry per CDR3 protein. The top ten clones hold about 4.6% of a sample with 700,000 to 950,000 distinct CDR3 sequences, less than 20% of them seen once. This clonotype has just a few counts.

This material consisted of PBMCs, mostly from graft donor cells, taken 360 days after TCRalphabeta/CD19-depleted stem cell transplant. The sequence was collected from a male patient under 18 who had a stem cell transplant for acute lymphoblastic leukemia, so the T cells may come from the graft donor. The chain combines TRBV6-1 with TRBJ1-2, with TRBD1 identical over 7 bases. The CDR3 loop is CASRETGRARGYTF. Here the CDR3 DNA reads TGTGCCAGCAGGGAGACAGGGAGGGCTCGTGGCTACACCTTC.